The entry below gives a single TCR beta chain sequence along with its context. Authors' methods: ImmunoSEQ sequences covered only the junction and lacked quality scores; filtering therefore differed. The data were produced by immunoSEQ multiplex PCR, yet TCRdb's version contains in-frame clones alone and is incomplete. The V and J calls and clone size are taken from that table; D and trimming were inferred from the DNA. The sample consists of more than 1,200,000 clones, 98% of them appearing once. This record comes from a study of shared clonotypes between healthy human individuals. The authors divided CD4+ cells into CD45RA+ naive and CD45RA-negative memory subsets. Germline V gene data show CDR1 as SGDLS and CDR2 as YYNGEE. V lost 3 bases to trimming and J lost 12 bases; unmatched junction nucleotides: 10. This CDR3 region has 15 residues.

V usage is TRBV9 and J usage is TRBJ2-1; 12 positions agree with TRBD2. Sequencing was performed on naive CD4+ T cells sorted from blood. Subset of the sample: CD45RA+ positively selected. The source is a young man in good health. CDR3 residues: CASSAQRLAGDAQFF. CDR3 nucleotides: TGTGCCAGCAGCGCCCAACGACTAGCGGGAGATGCGCAGTTCTTC. Full variable domain (outside the CDR3, taken from reference TRBV9 and TRBJ2-1): DSGVTQTPKHLITATGQRVTLRCSPRSGDLSVYWYQQSLDQGLQFLIQYYNGEERAKGNILERFSAQQFPDLHSELNLSSLELGDSALYFCASSAQRLAGDAQFFGPGTRLTVL.